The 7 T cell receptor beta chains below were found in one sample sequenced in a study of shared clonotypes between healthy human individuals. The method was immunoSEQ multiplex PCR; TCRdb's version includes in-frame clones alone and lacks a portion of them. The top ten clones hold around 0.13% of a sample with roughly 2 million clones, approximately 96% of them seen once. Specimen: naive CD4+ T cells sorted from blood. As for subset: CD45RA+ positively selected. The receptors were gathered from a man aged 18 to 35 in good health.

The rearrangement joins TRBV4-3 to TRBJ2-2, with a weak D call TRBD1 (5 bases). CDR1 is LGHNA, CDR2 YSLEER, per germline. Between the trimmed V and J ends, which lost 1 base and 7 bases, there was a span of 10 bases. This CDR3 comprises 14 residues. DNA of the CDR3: TGCGCCAGCAGCCAAGTGACAGTGGGCGGGGAGCTGTTTTTT. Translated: CASSQVTVGGELFF.

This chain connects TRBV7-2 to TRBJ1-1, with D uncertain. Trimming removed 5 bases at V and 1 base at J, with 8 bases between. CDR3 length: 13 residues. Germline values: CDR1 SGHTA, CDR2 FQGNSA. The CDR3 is CASSREQNTEAFF. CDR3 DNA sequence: TGTGCCAGCAGCCGTGAGCAGAACACTGAAGCTTTCTTT.

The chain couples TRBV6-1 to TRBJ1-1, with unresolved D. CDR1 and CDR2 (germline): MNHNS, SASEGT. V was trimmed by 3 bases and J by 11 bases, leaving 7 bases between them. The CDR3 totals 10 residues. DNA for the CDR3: TGTGCCAGCAGTGAGGAGGACGCTTTCTTT. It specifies CASSEEDAFF.

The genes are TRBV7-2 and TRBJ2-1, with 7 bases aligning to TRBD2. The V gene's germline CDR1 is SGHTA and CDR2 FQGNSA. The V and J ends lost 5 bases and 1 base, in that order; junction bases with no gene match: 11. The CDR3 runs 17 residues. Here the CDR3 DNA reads TGTGCCAGCAGCCATTTCGCCCAGGGACTATCCTACAATGAGCAGTTCTTC. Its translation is CASSHFAQGLSYNEQFF.

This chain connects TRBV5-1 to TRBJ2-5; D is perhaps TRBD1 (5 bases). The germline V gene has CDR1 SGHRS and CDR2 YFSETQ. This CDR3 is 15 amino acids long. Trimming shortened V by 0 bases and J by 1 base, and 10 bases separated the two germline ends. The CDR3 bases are TGCGCCAGCAGCTTGGGTCCAGGGTTCCAAGAGACCCAGTACTTC. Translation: CASSLGPGFQETQYF.

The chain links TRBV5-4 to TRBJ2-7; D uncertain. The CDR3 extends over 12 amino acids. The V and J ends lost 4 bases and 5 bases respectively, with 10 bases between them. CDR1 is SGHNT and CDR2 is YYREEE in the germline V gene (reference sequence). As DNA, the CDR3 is TGTGCCAGCAGCCGCCTAGGTGACGAGCAGTACTTC. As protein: CASSRLGDEQYF.

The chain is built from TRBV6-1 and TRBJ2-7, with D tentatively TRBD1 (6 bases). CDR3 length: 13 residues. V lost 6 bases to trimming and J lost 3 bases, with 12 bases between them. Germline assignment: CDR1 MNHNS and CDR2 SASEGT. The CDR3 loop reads CASSRTDGYEQYF. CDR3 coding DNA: TGTGCCAGCAGCAGGACAGATGGCTACGAGCAGTACTTC.